A single sample gave rise to the 8 T cell receptor beta chains below, sequenced in a study of breast tumors, draining lymph nodes, adjacent tissues. Samples came from axillary lymph nodes draining the breast cancer. Using its own MiXCR run on the multiplex PCR reads, TCRdb lists one record per CDR3 protein. The table shows 190,000 or so distinct CDR3 sequences, with approximately 33% occurring only once. Sequenced input: axillary lymph node tissue. Receptors originate from a female donor with breast cancer. Some clones in this sample may be carry-over from other donors' samples.

The chain combines TRBV18 with TRBJ2-3; D gene ambiguous. Germline V gene data show CDR1 as KGHSH and CDR2 as LQKENI. CDR3 size: 16 residues. Trimming shortened V by 2 bases and J by 0 bases, and 12 bases separated the two germline ends. The DNA of the CDR3 is TGTGCCAGCTCACCAAATTACATCTCTAGCACAGATACGCAGTATTTT. As protein: CASSPNYISSTDTQYF.

This clonotype showed up just a few times. The chain joins TRBV18 to TRBJ1-5, with a weak D call TRBD1 (5 bases). CDR1 and CDR2 (germline): KGHSH, LQKENI. Trimming removed 6 bases from V and 0 bases from J, with 9 bases in between. This CDR3 comprises 14 residues. CDR3 nucleotides: TGTGCCAGCTCTCGGGACCCTAGCAATCAGCCCCAGCATTTT. Protein: CASSRDPSNQPQHF.

This clonotype was recorded at least ten times. The DNA of the CDR3 is TGCAGTGCTAGAGATCACGGGCGGGTTAGCTCCTACAATGAGCAGTTCTTC. The encoded protein is CSARDHGRVSSYNEQFF. This rearrangement joins TRBV20-1 to TRBJ2-1; TRBD2 is a possible D gene (5 bases). Germline assignment: CDR1 DFQATT and CDR2 SNEGSKA (reference sequence). V gave up 0 bases and J gave up 0 bases, with 15 bases separating them. This CDR3 contains 17 residues.

In regard to this clonotype: One end of the junction does not line up with germline, which may come from a read error. The V gene is TRBV29-1, the J gene TRBJ1-1, with 7 bases matching TRBD1. Germline assignment: CDR1 SQVTM and CDR2 ANQGSEA. This CDR3 is built from 14 residues. The chain's CDR3 is CSVEGQGGMSEALF. CDR3 sequence (DNA): TGCAGCGTTGAAGGGCAGGGGGGGATGTCTGAAGCTCTCTTT.

The rearrangement links TRBV6-5 to TRBJ1-1; no clear D. The CDR3 is 10 amino acids. Germline V gene data show CDR1 as MNHEY and CDR2 as SVGAGI. Trimming left V 7 bases short and J 9 bases short, with 9 bases between. The CDR3 is CASIKGKAFF. In DNA, the CDR3 is TGTGCCAGCATAAAAGGAAAAGCTTTCTTT.

With regard to this clonotype: Germline and junction disagree at one end, which may indicate a read error. The J gene is TRBJ2-3, the V gene TRBV20-1; tentatively, D is TRBD2 (5 bases). There are 16 residues in the CDR3. Germline CDR1 and CDR2: DFQATT and SNEGSKA (reference sequence). The DNA of the CDR3 is TGCATTGCTAGGCCGGACTCATTCATGTCCGCAGATACGCAGTATTTT. It encodes CIARPDSFMSADTQYF.

This clonotype was found many times. V gene TRBV20-1 combines with J gene TRBJ1-6; maybe TRBD1 (6 bases). Trimming took off 6 bases at V and 9 bases at J, with 18 bases between the two ends. The CDR3 is made up of 14 amino acids. CDR1 is DFQATT and CDR2 is SNEGSKA in the germline V gene (reference sequence). CDR3 loop: CSASPGGTSSPLHF. CDR3 sequence (DNA): TGCAGTGCGTCCCCTGGGGGCACGTCTTCACCCCTCCACTTT.

The table lists this clonotype with many counts. J is TRBJ1-4 and V is TRBV11-2, with a possible D match to TRBD1 (6 bases). CDR3 length: 14 residues. The V gene lost 7 bases and the J gene lost 6 bases, with 15 bases spanning the gap. The germline V gene has CDR1 SGHAT and CDR2 FQNNGV. In nucleotides, the CDR3 is TGTGCCAGCACTCCGAAGGGGGGCTATGAAAAACTGTTTTTT. It is translated as CASTPKGGYEKLFF.